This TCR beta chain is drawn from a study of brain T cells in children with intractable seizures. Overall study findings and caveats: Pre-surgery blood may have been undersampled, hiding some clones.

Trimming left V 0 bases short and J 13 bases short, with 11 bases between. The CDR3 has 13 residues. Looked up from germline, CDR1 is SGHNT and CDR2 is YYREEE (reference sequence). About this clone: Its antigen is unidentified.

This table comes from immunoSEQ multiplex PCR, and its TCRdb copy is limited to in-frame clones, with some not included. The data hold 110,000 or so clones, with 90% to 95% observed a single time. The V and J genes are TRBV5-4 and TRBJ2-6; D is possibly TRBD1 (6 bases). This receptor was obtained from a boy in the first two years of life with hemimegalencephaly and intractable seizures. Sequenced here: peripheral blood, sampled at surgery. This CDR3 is CASSLVGGRVLTF. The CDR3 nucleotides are TGTGCCAGCAGCTTGGTAGGGGGTAGGGTCCTGACTTTC.